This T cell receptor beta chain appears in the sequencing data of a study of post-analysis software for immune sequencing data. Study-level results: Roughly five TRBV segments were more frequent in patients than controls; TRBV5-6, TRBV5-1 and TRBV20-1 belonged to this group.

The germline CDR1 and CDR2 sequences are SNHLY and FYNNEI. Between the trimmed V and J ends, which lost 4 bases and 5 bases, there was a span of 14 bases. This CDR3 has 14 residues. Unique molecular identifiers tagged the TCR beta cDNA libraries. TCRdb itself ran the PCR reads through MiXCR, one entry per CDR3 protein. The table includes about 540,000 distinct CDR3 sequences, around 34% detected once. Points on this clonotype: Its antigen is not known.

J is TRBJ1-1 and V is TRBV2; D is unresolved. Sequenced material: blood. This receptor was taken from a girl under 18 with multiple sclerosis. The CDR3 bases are TGTGCCAGCAGTGGTGACACACCGGGAACTGAAGCTTTCTTT. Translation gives CASSGDTPGTEAFF.